This is a list of T cell receptor beta chains from one sample in a study of T cell repertoires in cytomegalovirus infection. These receptors' targets are unknown. MiXCR was run by TCRdb on the reads, yielding one entry per CDR3 protein. Of 380,000 or so distinct CDR3 sequences listed, about 34% are singletons. Source: cultured PBMCs, taken from culture after CMV antigen stimulation. The receptor source for this set is a human donor in good health (CMV status not recorded). Some clones in this sample may be carry-over from other donors' samples. Both conserved end residues are part of each CDR3.

V gene,CDR3 protein
TRBV7-6,CASSVSGGYNEQFF
TRBV28,CASSRWTGGVGELFF
TRBV12-3/TRBV12-4,CASSLVLRGSSYNEQFF
TRBV6-5,CASSYSAGRTADTQYF
TRBV7-2,CASSLERADTQYF
TRBV19,CASSIGRSTGELFF
TRBV6-6,CATYPVGSTDTQYF
TRBV24-1,CATSETDRAGQPQHF
TRBV27,CASSLTGGRKGEQFF
TRBV6-5,CASTLGGGKAGDTQYF
TRBV2,CASSAQYQETQYF
TRBV10-3,CAISEIAEGTDTQYF
TRBV6-1,CASSPTGGWNGELFF
TRBV7-2,CASSLVYGTGELFF
TRBV20-1,CSANQGWTDTQYF
TRBV2,CASTGENTDTQYF
TRBV7-4,CASRPPGQGWAEAFF
TRBV5-4,CASSLATAANYGYTF
TRBV5-4,CASSFLAGGAQYF
TRBV7-9,CASSSTSDRRNEKLFF
TRBV19,CASTYRGRATYPHDTQYF
TRBV29-1,CSVEYSGVSSYNEQFF
TRBV3-1,CASSHGGKNTEAFF
TRBV7-9,CSSSLQQGEKLFF
TRBV30,CAWSVTGGRGYTF
TRBV11-3,CASSSASDTIYF
TRBV7-6,CASRALTGTGNTIYF
TRBV5-1,CASSSTGPYNEQFF
TRBV25-1,CASSEYSAAQRASGNNEQFF
TRBV6-5,CASRTTGTAAKNIQYF
TRBV20-1,CSASYNRGYEQYF
TRBV7-2,CASSLAVQPQHF
TRBV6-2/TRBV6-3,CASSPHRGNPVYNEQFF
TRBV4-2,CASPGRTGKRTGELFF
TRBV4-1,CASSQDPGTSKEQFF
TRBV7-9,CASSLAAQSVSTDTQYF
TRBV7-2,CASSQFRVNTEAFF
TRBV27,CASSLIGLAGSNTGELFF
TRBV2,CASSWAGRLDGWREEGNEQFF
TRBV7-6,CASSSRRDLRGINEQFF
TRBV20-1,CSASSGLGPDTQYF
TRBV11-2,CASSLLIVAGGDTQYF
TRBV19,CASSIRRDRGNQPQHF
TRBV6-1,CASSRSGLEQYF
TRBV20-1,CSAYPSGSSHEQYF
TRBV24-1,CATSDSSRADTQYF
TRBV4-3,CASSQDGHNEQFF
TRBV28,CASRDRGTGANVLTF
TRBV6-2/TRBV6-3,CASSYGTEHYGYTF
TRBV7-6,CASSDPDQGGYTF
TRBV19,CATSPGTGSFF
TRBV6-5,CASSSRTTNTGELFF
TRBV19,CASSIVRGLLRPQHF
TRBV10-3,CAISESFLTGNTIYF
TRBV2,CASSKGIAEAFF
TRBV2,CASAEESNTGELFF